The 19 T cell receptor beta chains in this list originate from one sample, sequenced in a study of shared clonotypes between healthy human individuals. The repertoire was sequenced with immunoSEQ multiplex PCR; TCRdb's copy has only in-frame clones and lacks some. This repertoire shows 450,000 to 500,000 clones, approximately 80% found once; its top ten account for approximately 12%. Material for sequencing was PBMCs. These receptor sequences come from a woman aged 40 to 50 in good health. Some clones in this sample may be carry-over from other donors' samples.

The chain carries TRBV7-8 and TRBJ2-3; 9 bases are a match to TRBD2. V lost 1 base, J lost 5 bases, and 16 bases stayed unmatched. The CDR3 totals 19 residues. Germline V gene data show CDR1 as SGHVS and CDR2 as FQNEAQ. CDR3 sequence (DNA): TGTGCCAGCAGCTTAGGCCTCTCAAGGGCGGGAGGGCCGAGAGATACGCAGTATTTT. Its protein is CASSLGLSRAGGPRDTQYF.

The chain carries TRBV6-1 and TRBJ2-1; 7 bases line up with TRBD2. The CDR3 totals 16 residues. J gave up 4 bases and V 2 bases, and 8 bases lay outside the gene matches. From germline, CDR1 is MNHNS and CDR2 SASEGT. The DNA for the CDR3 is TGTGCCAGCAGTGAAACGGGACTAACTATATACAATGAGCAGTTCTTC. Translation gives CASSETGLTIYNEQFF.

This chain connects TRBV15 to TRBJ2-7, with 7 bases fitting TRBD1. V lost 5 bases, J lost 7 bases, and 20 bases stayed unmatched. CDR3 length equals 17 residues. Per the germline V gene, CDR1 is LNHNV and CDR2 is YYDKDF (reference sequence). CDR3 sequence reads: CATSPGPYRGTPGEQYF. Written as DNA, the CDR3 is TGTGCCACCAGCCCCGGTCCCTACAGGGGAACCCCTGGGGAGCAGTACTTC.

The chain uses TRBV2 and TRBJ2-7; D unresolved. Near its end, the DNA agrees better with TRBJ2-1, so the J call may be wrong. Germline V gives CDR1 SNHLY, CDR2 FYNNEI. The CDR3 runs to 13 residues. Here the CDR3 DNA reads TGTGCCAGCAGTGAGACTGGCTACAATGAGCAGTTCTTC. Translation gives CASSETGYNEQFF.

This clone was seen a handful of times. V gene TRBV9 combines with J gene TRBJ1-5; TRBD1 aligns across 7 bases. CDR1 is SGDLS, CDR2 YYNGEE, per germline. Trimming cost V 4 bases and J 6 bases; bases outside gene matches: 7. CDR3 length: 14 residues. This chain's CDR3 is CASSLDRDGQPQHF. The CDR3 DNA follows: TGTGCCAGCAGCCTAGACAGGGACGGTCAGCCCCAGCATTTT.

About this clone itself: A read error is the likely source, as a far larger clone sits one nucleotide away. This chain connects TRBV4-2 to TRBJ2-7, with a weak D call TRBD2 (7 bases). In germline, CDR1 is LGHNA, CDR2 YNFKEQ. This CDR3 spans 15 amino acids. V was clipped by 2 bases and J by 6 bases, with 17 bases between them. CDR3 DNA: TGTGCCAGCAGCCAAAGGGAGGGGGAATACGCCGAGCAGTACTTC. Translated: CASSQREGEYAEQYF.

V is TRBV28 and J is TRBJ1-4; 8 bases align to TRBD1. The CDR3 runs to 15 residues. The V gene's germline CDR1 is MDHEN and CDR2 SYDVKM. J lost 5 bases, V lost 2 bases, and 4 bases had no gene match. CDR3 amino acids: CASSLAGGRNEKLFF. CDR3 sequence (DNA): TGTGCCAGCAGTTTAGCAGGGGGCCGGAATGAAAAACTGTTTTTT.

On this clone itself: This sample includes further DNA sequences coding for the same CDR3. The chain combines TRBV11-2 with TRBJ2-7; 10 nucleotides agree with TRBD1. There are 16 residues in the CDR3. The J segment lost 2 bases and the V segment lost 0 bases, leaving 4 bases of the junction unmatched. Germline CDR1 SGHAT, CDR2 FQNNGV. CDR3 nucleotides: TGTGCCAGCAGCTTAGATCTGGGACAGGGGACCTACGAGCAGTACTTC. This gives the protein CASSLDLGQGTYEQYF.

With regard to this clone: One end of the junction varies from germline; a read error may be responsible. The chain has TRBV7-7 and TRBJ2-1; 7 nucleotides agree with TRBD2. Germline V lookup: CDR1 SSHAT, CDR2 FNYEAQ (reference sequence). The CDR3 runs 17 residues. The CDR3 DNA is TGTGCTAGCAGCTTAAATCGGGGGGTAGGACTCTACAATGAGCAGTTCTTC. Its translation is CASSLNRGVGLYNEQFF.

This clone was seen many times. The V gene is TRBV6-4, the J gene TRBJ2-1; TRBD2 aligns across 10 bases. CDR1 and CDR2 from the germline V gene are MRHNA and SNTAGT. The junction had 2 bases not matched to a gene; V was cut back by 0 bases and J by 3 bases. The CDR3 is made up of 16 amino acids. The CDR3 is CASSDSSGGDYNEQFF. CDR3 DNA sequence: TGTGCCAGCAGTGACTCGAGCGGGGGGGACTACAATGAGCAGTTCTTC.

There are many counts of this clone. The chain is built from TRBV4-2 and TRBJ2-7; 7 nucleotides line up with TRBD1. CDR3 length equals 16 residues. The V gene's germline CDR1 is LGHNA and CDR2 YNFKEQ. V shed 0 bases and J 2 bases; nucleotides not matched to a gene: 7. The CDR3 sequence is CASSQERTGVPYEQYF. The CDR3, as DNA: TGTGCCAGCAGCCAAGAGAGAACAGGGGTTCCCTACGAGCAGTACTTC.

V usage is TRBV6-6 and J usage is TRBJ2-7, with D hard to call. The CDR3 extends over 13 amino acids. CDR1 and CDR2 (germline): MNHNY, SVGAGI (reference sequence). The V and J ends lost 6 bases and 3 bases respectively, with 12 bases between them. Written as DNA, the CDR3 is TGTGCCAGCAGCTGGGCACGGATCTACGAGCAGTACTTC. Residues: CASSWARIYEQYF.

V is TRBV10-3 and J is TRBJ2-7, with D unresolved. This CDR3 spans 12 amino acids. CDR1 is ENHRY, CDR2 SYGVKD, per germline. With 3 bases removed from V and 1 base from J, the gap between germline ends came to 4 bases. The CDR3 loop reads CAISDWSYEQYF. DNA of the CDR3: TGTGCCATCAGTGATTGGTCCTACGAGCAGTACTTC.

The genes are TRBV27 and TRBJ2-3; 10 bases line up with TRBD2. CDR1 MNHEY and CDR2 SMNVEV come from the germline V gene (reference sequence). The length of the CDR3 is 20 residues. J gave up 3 bases and V 5 bases, and 20 bases lay outside the gene matches. The CDR3 loop reads CASSRFLAGVPFEKTDTQYF. In nucleotides, the CDR3 is TGTGCCAGCAGTAGGTTCCTAGCGGGAGTCCCCTTCGAAAAGACAGATACGCAGTATTTT.

The V gene is TRBV6-5, the J gene TRBJ2-1; D is possibly TRBD2 (5 bases). CDR3 length: 15 residues. V was pared by 4 bases and J by 3 bases, with 13 bases between. Germline CDR1 reads MNHEY; CDR2 reads SVGAGI. As DNA, the CDR3 is TGTGCCAGCAGTTCTAGGAGGACCGACTACAATGAGCAGTTCTTC. This gives the protein CASSSRRTDYNEQFF.

The rearrangement joins TRBV6-6 to TRBJ2-3; D remains ambiguous. Trimming cost V 0 bases and J 6 bases, with 13 bases left between them. Germline V gene sequence: CDR1 MNHNY, CDR2 SVGAGI (reference sequence). This CDR3 comprises 15 residues. The DNA for the CDR3 is TGTGCCAGCAGTTACTCGACTGATACTCTGGATACGCAGTATTTT. Translated: CASSYSTDTLDTQYF.

The chain uses TRBV29-1 and TRBJ2-5, with D tentatively TRBD2 (5 bases). Trimming stripped 6 bases from V and 1 base from J, with 15 bases between. Germline CDR1 SQVTM, CDR2 ANQGSEA. The CDR3 length is 14 residues. CDR3 coding DNA: TGCAGCGTAAACTCGGACCGGGGCCAAGAGACCCAGTACTTC. Protein sequence: CSVNSDRGQETQYF.

This chain connects TRBV27 to TRBJ1-2; D gene ambiguous. The ends were cut back, 7 bases at V and 6 bases at J, with 18 bases in the middle. There are 14 residues in the CDR3. Germline lookup yields CDR1 MNHEY and CDR2 SMNVEV (reference sequence). CDR3 region: CASTLRPGHNGYTF. CDR3 nucleotide sequence: TGTGCCAGCACCCTCCGGCCGGGTCACAATGGCTACACCTTC.

This clone has a single count. The J gene is TRBJ1-3, the V gene TRBV19; D call uncertain. The V gene lost 5 bases and the J gene lost 0 bases, with 14 bases spanning the gap. CDR3 length equals 16 residues. The germline V gene has CDR1 LNHDA and CDR2 SQIVND (reference sequence). CDR3 region: CASSYLPGPSGNTIYF. The CDR3 coding sequence is TGTGCCAGTAGTTACCTACCGGGCCCCTCTGGAAACACCATATATTTT.